The clone carrying this TCR beta chain showed up just a few times. V lost 5 bases and J 4 bases, leaving 27 bases between the germline ends. The germline CDR1 and CDR2 sequences are DFQATT and SNEGSKA (reference sequence). There are 18 residues in the CDR3. TCRdb itself ran the 5' RACE reads through MiXCR, one entry per CDR3 protein. The sample lists a few hundred thousand distinct CDR3 sequences, over 25% seen once, with roughly 5.5% in the top ten. The data were obtained in a study of identical twins' blood T cells. The source of this sequence is a woman aged 18-55 years in good health. The sequencing sample was made of PBMCs. The V gene is TRBV20-1, the J gene TRBJ2-1; D might be TRBD1 or TRBD2, each matching 7 bases. The CDR3 bases are TGCAGTGCTCAGTCCGACAGGGCCGGGGGGATTGTATACAATGAGCAGTTCTTC. This sequence encodes CSAQSDRAGGIVYNEQFF.